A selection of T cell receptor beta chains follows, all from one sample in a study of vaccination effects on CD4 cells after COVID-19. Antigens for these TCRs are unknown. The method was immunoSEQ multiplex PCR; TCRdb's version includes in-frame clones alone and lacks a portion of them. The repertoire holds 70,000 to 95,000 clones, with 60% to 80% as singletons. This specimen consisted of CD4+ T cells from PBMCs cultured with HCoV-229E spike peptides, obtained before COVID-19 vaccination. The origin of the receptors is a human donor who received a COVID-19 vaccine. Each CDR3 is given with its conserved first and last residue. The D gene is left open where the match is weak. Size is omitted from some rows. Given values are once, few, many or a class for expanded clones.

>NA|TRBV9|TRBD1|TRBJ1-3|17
CASSATWTGASGNTIYF
TGTGCCAGCAGCGCCACATGGACAGGGGCCTCTGGAAACACCATATATTTT
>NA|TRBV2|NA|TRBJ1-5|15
CASSEDKLRGQPQHF
TGTGCCAGCAGTGAAGACAAATTACGAGGTCAGCCCCAGCATTTT
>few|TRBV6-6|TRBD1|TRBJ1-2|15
CASSYSATGAYGYTF
TGTGCCAGCAGTTACTCAGCGACAGGGGCCTATGGCTACACCTTC
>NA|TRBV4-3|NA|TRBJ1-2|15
CASSQDRQVRYGYTF
TGCGCCAGCAGCCAAGATCGGCAGGTACGCTATGGCTACACCTTC
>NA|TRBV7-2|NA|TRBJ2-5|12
CASSLSWETQYF
TGTGCCAGCAGCTTAAGTTGGGAGACCCAGTACTTC
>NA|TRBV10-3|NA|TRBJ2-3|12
CAISDSGDTQYF
TGTGCCATCAGTGACAGCGGGGATACGCAGTATTTT
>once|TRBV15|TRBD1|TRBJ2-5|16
CATSRDLTGAQETQYF
TGTGCCACCAGCAGAGATCTGACAGGGGCCCAAGAGACCCAGTACTTC
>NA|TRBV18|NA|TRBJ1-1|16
CASSPRQASSNTEAFF
TGTGCCAGCTCACCAAGACAGGCTTCCTCGAACACTGAAGCTTTCTTT
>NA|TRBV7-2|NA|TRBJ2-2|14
CASSFWVITGELFF
TGTGCCAGCAGCTTTTGGGTTATAACCGGGGAGCTGTTTTTT
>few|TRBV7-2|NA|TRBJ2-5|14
CASSFAGPQETQYF
TGTGCCAGCAGCTTCGCGGGACCTCAAGAGACCCAGTACTTC
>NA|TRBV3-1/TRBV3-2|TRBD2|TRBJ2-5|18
CASSQEVLGLAGKETQYF
TGTGCCAGCAGCCAAGAGGTCCTGGGACTAGCGGGTAAAGAGACCCAGTACTTC